This T cell receptor (beta chain) was obtained from a study of tumor and adjacent non-tumor tissue in lung cancer. Study as a whole: Stage I to III disease affected ten to eleven men and about 5 women aged roughly 31 to 85. Each sample yielded around 4.2 million productive TCRbeta reads on average.

The library came from three nested PCR rounds adapted from ARM-PCR protocols. TCRdb independently ran MiXCR on the multiplex PCR reads; one entry per CDR3 protein. The table lists roughly 93,000 distinct CDR3 sequences, about 66% of them singletons. A remark on this clonotype: Its matching antigen is unknown. The germline gene is not matched at one end of the junction; a read error may be the cause.

The CDR3 contains 15 residues. Germline lookup yields CDR1 SGHAT and CDR2 FQDESV (reference sequence). General study results and limits: In normal lung, the top 100 clones were significantly more dominant than in tumor. TCR diversity was significantly greater in tumor than normal lung tissue.

No cell sorting was done before RNA was extracted from the tissue. The clonotype comes from a man aged 60-69 years with non-small cell lung cancer. The sample consisted of lung tumor tissue. This chain uses TRBV11-1 with TRBJ2-1; TRBD1 matches at 8 bases. The CDR3 sequence: CAISSRTGSYNEQFF. The CDR3 DNA reads as TGTGCCATCAGTTCCCGGACAGGGTCCTACAACGAGCAGTTCTTC.